This T cell receptor (beta chain) appears in the sequencing data of a study of tumor-infiltrating lymphocytes in primary liver carcinoma. General study results and limits: Paired tumor-adjacent and tumor-blood samples overlapped less than tumor region pairs did.

Note on this clonotype: Its matching antigen is unknown.

From approximately 0.5 ug of total RNA, TCR beta-specific cDNA was reverse-transcribed using a constant-region primer. Three nested multiplex PCR rounds, a slightly modified ARM-PCR, produced the libraries for TCR beta. A C-beta reverse primer was combined with TRBV1-TRBV30 forward primers in the first two PCR rounds, and each round had about 10 cycles. TCRdb itself ran the multiplex PCR reads through MiXCR, one entry per CDR3 protein. This sample has about 200,000 distinct CDR3 sequences; roughly two thirds occur once, and the top ten carry approximately 6.6%. Germline DNA was extracted too, while blood RNA derived from unsorted whole blood. None of the patients had received treatment, and all had chronic HBV infection. CDR1 and CDR2 from the germline V gene are SQVTM and ANQGSEA. V was shortened by 8 bases and J by 0 bases, with 21 bases between the two germline ends. The CDR3 runs to 16 residues.

The V call is TRBV29-1, the J call TRBJ2-3, with D maybe TRBD2 (6 bases). The sample consisted of peripheral blood. This TCR came from a woman in her fifties or sixties with primary liver carcinoma and hepatitis B virus infection. The CDR3, as DNA: TGCAGCATTCCCTACTCTGGTGGGAGGAGCACAGATACGCAGTATTTT. Protein: CSIPYSGGRSTDTQYF.